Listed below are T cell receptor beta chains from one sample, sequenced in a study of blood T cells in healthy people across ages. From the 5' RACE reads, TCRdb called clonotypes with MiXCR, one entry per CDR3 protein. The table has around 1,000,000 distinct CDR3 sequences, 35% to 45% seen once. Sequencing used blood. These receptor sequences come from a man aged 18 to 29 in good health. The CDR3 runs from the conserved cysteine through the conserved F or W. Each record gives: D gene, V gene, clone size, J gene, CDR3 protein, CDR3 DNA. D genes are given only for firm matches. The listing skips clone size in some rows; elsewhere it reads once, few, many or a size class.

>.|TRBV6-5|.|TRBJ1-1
CASSPGRTAHEAFF
TGTGCCAGCAGTCCGGGCAGAACCGCTCATGAAGCTTTCTTT
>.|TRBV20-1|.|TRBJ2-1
CSARYFRSSYNEQFF
TGCAGTGCTAGATATTTCAGGAGCTCCTACAATGAGCAGTTCTTC
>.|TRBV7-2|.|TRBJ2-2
CASSPNLSRAQNTGELFF
TGTGCCAGCAGCCCTAACCTCTCGCGGGCCCAGAACACCGGGGAGCTGTTTTTT
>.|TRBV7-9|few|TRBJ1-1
CASSVTGTGTEAFF
TGTGCCAGCAGCGTGACAGGTACGGGCACTGAAGCTTTCTTT
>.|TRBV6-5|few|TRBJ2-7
CASSYSGLLDEQYF
TGTGCCAGCAGTTATTCGGGACTCCTCGACGAGCAGTACTTC
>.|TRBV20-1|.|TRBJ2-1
CSAKDPSVVYNEQFF
TGCAGTGCTAAGGACCCTTCAGTTGTCTACAATGAGCAGTTCTTC
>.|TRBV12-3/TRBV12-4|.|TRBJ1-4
CASSLASQGEKLFF
TGTGCCAGCAGTTTGGCCAGCCAAGGGGAAAAACTGTTTTTT
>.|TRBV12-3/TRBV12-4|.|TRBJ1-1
CASSPRGGVTEAFF
TGTGCCAGCAGTCCCAGGGGTGGGGTCACTGAAGCTTTCTTT
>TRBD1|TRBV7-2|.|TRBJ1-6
CASSPRTGNIENSPLHF
TGTGCCAGCAGCCCCCGGACAGGGAATATAGAAAATTCACCCCTCCACTTT
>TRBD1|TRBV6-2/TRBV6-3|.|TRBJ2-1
CASRDRARVFF
TGTGCCAGCAGAGACAGGGCTAGGGTGTTCTTC
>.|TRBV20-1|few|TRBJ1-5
CSAEVPGSQPQHF
TGCAGTGCAGAGGTGCCAGGGAGTCAGCCCCAGCATTTT
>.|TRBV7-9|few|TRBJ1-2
CASSLTEGQISGYTF
TGTGCCAGCAGCTTAACCGAGGGACAAATCAGCGGCTACACCTTC
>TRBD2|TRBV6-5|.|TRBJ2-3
CASSYTTGGSGDTQYF
TGTGCCAGCAGTTACACGACGGGAGGCTCTGGAGATACGCAGTATTTT
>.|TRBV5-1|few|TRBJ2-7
CASRGEGPSYEQYF
TGCGCCAGCAGGGGAGAGGGGCCTTCCTACGAGCAGTACTTC
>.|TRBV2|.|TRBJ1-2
CASSAEGRLSGYTF
TGTGCCAGCAGTGCCGAGGGGCGCTTGTCTGGCTACACCTTC
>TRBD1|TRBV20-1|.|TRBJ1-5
CSVTGQKQPQHF
TGCAGTGTAACGGGACAGAAGCAGCCCCAGCATTTT
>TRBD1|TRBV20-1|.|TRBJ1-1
CSAPWGQGASEAFF
TGCAGTGCCCCCTGGGGGCAGGGGGCAAGTGAAGCTTTCTTT
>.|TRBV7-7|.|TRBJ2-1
CASSINVGGEQFF
TGTGCCAGCAGCATTAATGTAGGTGGAGAGCAGTTCTTC
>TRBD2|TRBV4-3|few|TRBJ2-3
CASSQAGLAGVQDTQYF
TGCGCCAGCAGCCAAGCGGGACTAGCGGGGGTTCAAGATACGCAGTATTTT
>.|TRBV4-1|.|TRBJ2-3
CASSQDQREIRETQYF
TGCGCCAGCAGCCAAGATCAAAGGGAGATTCGGGAGACGCAGTATTTT
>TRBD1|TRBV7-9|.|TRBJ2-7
CASFSTGTGRPYEQYF
TGTGCCAGCTTCTCGACCGGGACAGGTCGCCCCTACGAGCAGTACTTC
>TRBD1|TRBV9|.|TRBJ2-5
CASSVATGGEHQETQYF
TGTGCCAGCAGCGTAGCTACAGGGGGTGAGCACCAAGAGACCCAGTACTTC
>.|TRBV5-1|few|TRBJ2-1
CASRQQGGPTYNEQFF
TGCGCCAGCAGGCAGCAAGGGGGGCCCACCTACAATGAGCAGTTCTTC
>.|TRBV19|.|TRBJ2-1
CASSIGGPLYNEQFF
TGTGCCAGTAGTATTGGCGGGCCCCTTTACAATGAGCAGTTCTTC
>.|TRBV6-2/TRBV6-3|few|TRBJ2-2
CASGRRVDHTGELFF
TGTGCCAGCGGACGAAGGGTAGATCACACCGGGGAGCTGTTTTTT
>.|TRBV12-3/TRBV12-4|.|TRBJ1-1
CASSLSQQNAFF
TGTGCCAGCAGTTTAAGTCAACAGAATGCTTTCTTT
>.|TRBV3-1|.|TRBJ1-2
CASRRTIGQHYGYTF
TGTGCCAGCAGACGAACGATCGGACAGCACTATGGCTACACCTTC
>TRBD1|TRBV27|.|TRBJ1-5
CASSLQSPRQGHQPQHF
TGTGCCAGCAGTTTGCAATCCCCTAGACAGGGTCATCAGCCCCAGCATTTT